This T cell receptor beta chain was documented in a study of cytomegalovirus exposure and HLA in healthy donors. Study-wide results and limits: Cytomegalovirus association was assigned to 170 or so TCR beta chains.

Assay used: immunoSEQ multiplex PCR; TCRdb lists only in-frame clones, some missing. The data show 150,000 to 200,000 clones, more than 75% seen once. The germline CDR1 and CDR2 sequences are SGHTA and FQGNSA. This CDR3 contains 15 residues. Trimming shortened V by 3 bases and J by 1 base, and 10 bases separated the two germline ends. With respect to this clone: Its target is not known.

V and J are TRBV7-2 and TRBJ1-5, with D tentatively TRBD1 (6 bases). This clonotype was obtained from a young man in good health and CMV-seropositive. What was sequenced was PBMCs. CDR3 residues: CASSFRGGSNQPQHF. Here the CDR3 DNA reads TGTGCCAGCAGCTTTCGAGGGGGGAGCAATCAGCCCCAGCATTTT.